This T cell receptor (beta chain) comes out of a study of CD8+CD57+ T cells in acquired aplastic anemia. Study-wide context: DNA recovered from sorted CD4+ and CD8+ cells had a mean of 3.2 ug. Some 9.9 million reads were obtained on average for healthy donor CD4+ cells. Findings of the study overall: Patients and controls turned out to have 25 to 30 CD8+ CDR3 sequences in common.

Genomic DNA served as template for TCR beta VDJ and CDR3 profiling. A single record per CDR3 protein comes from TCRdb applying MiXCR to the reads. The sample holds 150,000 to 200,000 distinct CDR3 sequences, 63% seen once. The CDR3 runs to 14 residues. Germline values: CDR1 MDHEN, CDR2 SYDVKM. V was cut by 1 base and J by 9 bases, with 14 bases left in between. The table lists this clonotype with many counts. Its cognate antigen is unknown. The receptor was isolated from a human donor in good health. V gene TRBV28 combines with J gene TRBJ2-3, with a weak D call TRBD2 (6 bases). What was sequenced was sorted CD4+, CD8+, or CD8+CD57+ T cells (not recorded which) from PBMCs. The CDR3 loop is CASSLFSPAGTQYF. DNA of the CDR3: TGTGCCAGCAGTTTATTCTCTCCTGCGGGGACGCAGTATTTT.